This T cell receptor (beta chain) was sequenced during a study of identifying expanded T cells in peripheral blood. The protocol was immunoSEQ multiplex PCR, while the TCRdb copy is restricted to in-frame clones and leaves out a portion. The table lists about 91,000 clones, about nine tenths of them singletons. Findings and caveats of the study: Variance in clone template counts between roughly 2-week samples significantly increased with total template count across all healthy donors.

On this clone: Its antigen is undetermined.

In germline, CDR1 is SGHTA, CDR2 FQGNSA. The ends were cut back, 1 base at V and 7 bases at J, with 11 bases in the middle. CDR3 size: 14 residues. V and J are TRBV7-2 and TRBJ2-1; D call uncertain. Sequenced: blood. The receptor's source is a person between 18 and 75 years old in good health. CDR3 region: CASSLDSSGNEQFF. The CDR3 DNA is TGTGCCAGCAGCTTAGATAGTAGTGGTAATGAGCAGTTCTTC. The complete variable domain, with remaining parts taken from reference TRBV7-2 and TRBJ2-1, reads GAGVSQSPSNKVTEKGKDVELRCDPISGHTALYWYRQSLGQGLEFLIYFQGNSAPDKSGLPSDRFSAERTGGSVSTLTIQRTQQEDSAVYLCASSLDSSGNEQFFGPGTRLTVL.